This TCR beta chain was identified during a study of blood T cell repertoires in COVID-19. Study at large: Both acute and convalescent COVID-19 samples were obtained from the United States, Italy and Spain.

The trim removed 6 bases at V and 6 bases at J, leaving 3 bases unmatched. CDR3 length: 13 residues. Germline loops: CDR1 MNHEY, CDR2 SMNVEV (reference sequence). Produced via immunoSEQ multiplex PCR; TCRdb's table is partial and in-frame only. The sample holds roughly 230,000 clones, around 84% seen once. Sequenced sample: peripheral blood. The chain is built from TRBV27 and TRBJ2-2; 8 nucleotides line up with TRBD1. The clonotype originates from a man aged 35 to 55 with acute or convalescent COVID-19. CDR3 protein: CASRTGVPGELFF. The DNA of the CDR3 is TGTGCCAGCAGGACAGGGGTCCCCGGGGAGCTGTTTTTT.